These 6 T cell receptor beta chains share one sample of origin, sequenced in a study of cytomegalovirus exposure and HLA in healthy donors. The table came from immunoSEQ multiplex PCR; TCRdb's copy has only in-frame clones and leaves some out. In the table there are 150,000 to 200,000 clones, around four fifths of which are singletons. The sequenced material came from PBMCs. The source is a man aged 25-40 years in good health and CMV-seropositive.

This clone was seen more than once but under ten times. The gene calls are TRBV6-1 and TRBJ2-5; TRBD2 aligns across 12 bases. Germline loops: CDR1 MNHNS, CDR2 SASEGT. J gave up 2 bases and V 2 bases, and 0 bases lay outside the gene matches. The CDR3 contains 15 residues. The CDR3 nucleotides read TGTGCCAGCAGTGAAACTAGCGGGGGGCAAGAGACCCAGTACTTC. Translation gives CASSETSGGQETQYF.

The CDR3 coding sequence is TGTGCCAGCGGGACATTTAGCACAGATACGCAGTATTTT. This gives the protein CASGTFSTDTQYF. The genes are TRBV27 and TRBJ2-3, with a tentative D call TRBD1 (6 bases). The CDR3 covers 13 residues. Germline CDR1 is MNHEY and CDR2 is SMNVEV (reference sequence). V was trimmed by 8 bases and J by 0 bases, leaving 9 bases between them.

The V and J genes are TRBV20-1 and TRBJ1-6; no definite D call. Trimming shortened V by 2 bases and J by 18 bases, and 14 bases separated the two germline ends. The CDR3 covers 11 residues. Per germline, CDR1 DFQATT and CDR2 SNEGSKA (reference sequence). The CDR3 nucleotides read TGCAGTGCTAGACGGGAGGCGGCCCACCACTTT. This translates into CSARREAAHHF.

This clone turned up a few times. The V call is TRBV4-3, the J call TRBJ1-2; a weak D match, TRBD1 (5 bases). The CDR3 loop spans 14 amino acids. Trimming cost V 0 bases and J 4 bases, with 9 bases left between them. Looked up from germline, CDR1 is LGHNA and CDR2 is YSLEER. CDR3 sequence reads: CASSQDRATYGYTF. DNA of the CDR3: TGCGCCAGCAGCCAAGACAGGGCGACCTATGGCTACACCTTC.

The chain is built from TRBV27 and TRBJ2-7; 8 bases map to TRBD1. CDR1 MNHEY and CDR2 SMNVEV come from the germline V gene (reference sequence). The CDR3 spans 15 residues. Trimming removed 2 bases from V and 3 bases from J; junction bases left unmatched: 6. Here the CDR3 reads CASSLVPQGGYEQYF. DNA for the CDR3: TGTGCCAGCAGTTTAGTCCCACAGGGGGGCTACGAGCAGTACTTC.

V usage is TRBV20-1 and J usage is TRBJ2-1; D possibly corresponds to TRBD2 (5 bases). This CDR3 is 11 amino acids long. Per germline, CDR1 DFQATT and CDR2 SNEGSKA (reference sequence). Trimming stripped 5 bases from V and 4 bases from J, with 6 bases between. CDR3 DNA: TGCAGTGCTGAGCGGTACAATGAGCAGTTCTTC. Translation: CSAERYNEQFF.